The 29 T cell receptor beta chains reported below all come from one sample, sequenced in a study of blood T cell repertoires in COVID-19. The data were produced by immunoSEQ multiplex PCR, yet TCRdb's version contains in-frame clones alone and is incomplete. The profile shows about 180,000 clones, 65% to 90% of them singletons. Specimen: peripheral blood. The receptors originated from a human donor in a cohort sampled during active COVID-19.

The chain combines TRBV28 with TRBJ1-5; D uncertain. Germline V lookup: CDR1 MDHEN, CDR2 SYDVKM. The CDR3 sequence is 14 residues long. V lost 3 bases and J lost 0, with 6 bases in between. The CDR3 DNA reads TGTGCCAGCAGTTTTCAGAATAGCAATCAGCCCCAGCATTTT. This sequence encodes CASSFQNSNQPQHF.

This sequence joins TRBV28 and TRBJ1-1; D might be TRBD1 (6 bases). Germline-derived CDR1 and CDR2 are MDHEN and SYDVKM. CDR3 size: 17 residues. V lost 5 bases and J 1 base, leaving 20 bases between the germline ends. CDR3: CASSVDRGQMGNTEAFF. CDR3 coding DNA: TGTGCCAGCAGTGTCGATAGGGGACAAATGGGGAACACTGAAGCTTTCTTT.

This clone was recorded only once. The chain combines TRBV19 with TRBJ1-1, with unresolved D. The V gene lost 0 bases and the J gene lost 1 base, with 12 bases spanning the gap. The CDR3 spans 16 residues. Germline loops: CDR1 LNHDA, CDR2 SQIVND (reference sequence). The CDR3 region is CASSIEPGGWNTEAFF. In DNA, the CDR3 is TGTGCCAGTAGTATAGAGCCCGGCGGTTGGAACACTGAAGCTTTCTTT. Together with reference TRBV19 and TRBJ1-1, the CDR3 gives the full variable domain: DGGITQSPKYLFRKEGQNVTLSCEQNLNHDAMYWYRQDPGQGLRLIYYSQIVNDFQKGDIAEGYSVSREKKESFPLTVTSAQKNPTAFYLCASSIEPGGWNTEAFFGQGTRLTVV.

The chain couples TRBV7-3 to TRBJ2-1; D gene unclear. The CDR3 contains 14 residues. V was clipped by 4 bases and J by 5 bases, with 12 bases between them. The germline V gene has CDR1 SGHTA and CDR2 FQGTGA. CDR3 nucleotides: TGTGCCAGCAGCTATAGTGATCTTAACAATGAGCAGTTCTTC. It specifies CASSYSDLNNEQFF.

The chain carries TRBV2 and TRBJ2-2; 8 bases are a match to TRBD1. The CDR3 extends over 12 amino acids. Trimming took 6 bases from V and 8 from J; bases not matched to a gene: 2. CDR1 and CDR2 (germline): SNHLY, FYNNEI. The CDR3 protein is CASRQGAGELFF. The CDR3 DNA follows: TGTGCCAGCAGGCAGGGGGCAGGGGAGCTGTTTTTT.

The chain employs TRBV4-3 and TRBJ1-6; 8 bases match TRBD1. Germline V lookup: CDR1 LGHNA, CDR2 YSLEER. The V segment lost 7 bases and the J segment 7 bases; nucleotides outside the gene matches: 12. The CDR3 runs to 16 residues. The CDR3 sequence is CASTETRQGRNSPLHF. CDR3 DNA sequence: TGCGCCAGCACCGAAACCAGACAGGGGCGGAATTCACCCCTCCACTTT.

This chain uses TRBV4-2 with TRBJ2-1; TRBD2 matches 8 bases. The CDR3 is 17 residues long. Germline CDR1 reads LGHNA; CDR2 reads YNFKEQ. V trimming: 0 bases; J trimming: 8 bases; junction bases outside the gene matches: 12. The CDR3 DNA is TGTGCCAGCAGCCAAGAAACTTCGGGAGGGCCGTGGGATGAGCAGTTCTTC. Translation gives CASSQETSGGPWDEQFF.

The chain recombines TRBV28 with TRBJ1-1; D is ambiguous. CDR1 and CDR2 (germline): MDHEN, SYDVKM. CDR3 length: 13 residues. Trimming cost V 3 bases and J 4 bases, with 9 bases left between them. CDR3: CASSFEGLTEAFF. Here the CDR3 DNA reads TGTGCCAGCAGTTTTGAGGGTCTCACTGAAGCTTTCTTT.

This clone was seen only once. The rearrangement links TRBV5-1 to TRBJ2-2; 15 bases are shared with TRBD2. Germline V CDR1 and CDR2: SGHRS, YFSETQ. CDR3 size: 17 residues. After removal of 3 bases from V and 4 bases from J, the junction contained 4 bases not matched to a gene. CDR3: CASSWGLAGGSTGELFF. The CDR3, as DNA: TGCGCCAGCAGCTGGGGACTAGCGGGAGGTTCCACCGGGGAGCTGTTTTTT. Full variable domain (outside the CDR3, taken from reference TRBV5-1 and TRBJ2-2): KAGVTQTPRYLIKTRGQQVTLSCSPISGHRSVSWYQQTPGQGLQFLFEYFSETQRNKGNFPGRFSGRQFSNSRSEMNVSTLELGDSALYLCASSWGLAGGSTGELFFGEGSRLTVL.

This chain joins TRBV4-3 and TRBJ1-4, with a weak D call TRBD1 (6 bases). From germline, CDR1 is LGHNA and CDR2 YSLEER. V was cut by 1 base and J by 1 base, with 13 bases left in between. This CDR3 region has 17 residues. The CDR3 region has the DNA TGCGCCAGCAGCCAAGTCCCCAAAGGGGGAACTAATGAAAAACTGTTTTTT. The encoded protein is CASSQVPKGGTNEKLFF.

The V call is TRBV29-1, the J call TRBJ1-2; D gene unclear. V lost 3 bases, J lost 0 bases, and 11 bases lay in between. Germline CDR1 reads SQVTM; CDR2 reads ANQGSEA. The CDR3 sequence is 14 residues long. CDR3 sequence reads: CSVDGANPNYGYTF. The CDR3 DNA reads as TGCAGCGTTGATGGAGCTAATCCTAACTATGGCTACACCTTC.

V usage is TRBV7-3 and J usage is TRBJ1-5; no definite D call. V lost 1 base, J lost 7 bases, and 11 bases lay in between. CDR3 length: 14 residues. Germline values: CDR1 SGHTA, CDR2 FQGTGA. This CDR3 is CASSLNDTLQPQHF. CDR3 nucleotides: TGTGCCAGCAGCTTAAATGACACCCTACAGCCCCAGCATTTT.

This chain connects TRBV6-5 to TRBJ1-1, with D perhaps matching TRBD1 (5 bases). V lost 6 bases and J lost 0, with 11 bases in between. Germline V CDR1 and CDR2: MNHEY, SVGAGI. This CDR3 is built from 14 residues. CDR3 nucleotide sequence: TGTGCCAGCAGCCCCGGACACCTGAACACTGAAGCTTTCTTT. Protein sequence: CASSPGHLNTEAFF.

The CDR3: CASTWTGNYEQYF. CDR3 sequence (DNA): TGTGCCAGCACCTGGACAGGGAATTACGAGCAGTACTTC. V usage is TRBV14 and J usage is TRBJ2-7, with 8 bases aligning to TRBD1. Looked up from germline, CDR1 is SGHDN and CDR2 is FVKESK. V gave up 7 bases and J gave up 4 bases; unmatched junction bases: 6. The CDR3 extends over 13 amino acids.

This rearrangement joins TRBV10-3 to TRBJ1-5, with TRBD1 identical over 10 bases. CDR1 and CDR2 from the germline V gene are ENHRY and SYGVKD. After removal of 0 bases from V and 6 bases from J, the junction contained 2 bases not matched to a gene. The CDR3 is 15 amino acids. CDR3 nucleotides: TGTGCCATCAGTGAGTCGGGACAGGGGAGTCAGCCCCAGCATTTT. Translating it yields CAISESGQGSQPQHF.

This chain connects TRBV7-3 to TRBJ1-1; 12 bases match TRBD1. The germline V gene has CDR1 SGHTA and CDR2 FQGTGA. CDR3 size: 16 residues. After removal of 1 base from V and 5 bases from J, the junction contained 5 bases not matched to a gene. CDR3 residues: CASSLMGTGGYTEAFF. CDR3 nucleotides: TGTGCCAGCAGCTTAATGGGGACAGGGGGCTATACTGAAGCTTTCTTT.

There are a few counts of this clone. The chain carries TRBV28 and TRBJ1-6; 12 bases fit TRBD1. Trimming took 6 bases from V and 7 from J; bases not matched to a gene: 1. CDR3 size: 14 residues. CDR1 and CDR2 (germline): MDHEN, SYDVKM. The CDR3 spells CASRGTGGNSPLHF. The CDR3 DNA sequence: TGTGCCAGCAGGGGGACAGGGGGCAATTCACCCCTCCACTTT.

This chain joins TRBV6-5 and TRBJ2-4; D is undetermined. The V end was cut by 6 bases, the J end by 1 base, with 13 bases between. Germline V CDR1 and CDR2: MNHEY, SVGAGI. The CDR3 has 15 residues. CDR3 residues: CASRLKGVAKNIQYF. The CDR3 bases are TGTGCCAGCAGACTAAAAGGAGTGGCCAAAAACATTCAGTACTTC.

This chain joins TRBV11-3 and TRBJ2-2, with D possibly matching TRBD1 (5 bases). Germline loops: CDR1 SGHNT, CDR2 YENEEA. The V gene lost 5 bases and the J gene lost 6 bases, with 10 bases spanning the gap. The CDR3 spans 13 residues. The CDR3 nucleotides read TGTGCCAGCAGCCTGACAGTGGCCGGGGAGCTGTTTTTT. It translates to CASSLTVAGELFF.

The chain's CDR3 is CASSHGIGNEKLFF. The DNA of the CDR3 is TGCGCCAGCAGCCACGGGATCGGAAATGAAAAACTGTTTTTT. The chain carries TRBV4-3 and TRBJ1-4, with D unclear. CDR3 length: 14 amino acids. V was clipped by 3 bases and J by 5 bases, with 10 bases between them. Germline CDR1 reads LGHNA; CDR2 reads YSLEER.

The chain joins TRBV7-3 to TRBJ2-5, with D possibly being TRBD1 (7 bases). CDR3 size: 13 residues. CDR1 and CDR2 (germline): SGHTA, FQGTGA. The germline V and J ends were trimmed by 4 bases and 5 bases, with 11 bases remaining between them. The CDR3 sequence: CASSSAGGETQYF. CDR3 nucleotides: TGTGCCAGCAGCTCGGCAGGGGGGGAGACCCAGTACTTC.

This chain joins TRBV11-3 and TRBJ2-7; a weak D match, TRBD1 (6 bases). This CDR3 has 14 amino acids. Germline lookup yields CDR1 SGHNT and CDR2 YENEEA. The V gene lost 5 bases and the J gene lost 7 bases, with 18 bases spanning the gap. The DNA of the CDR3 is TGTGCCAGCAGCCAGGGGCCCGGCCTACGGGAGCAGTACTTC. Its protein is CASSQGPGLREQYF. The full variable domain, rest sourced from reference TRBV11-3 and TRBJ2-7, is EAGVVQSPRYKIIEKKQPVAFWCNPISGHNTLYWYLQNLGQGPELLIRYENEEAVDDSQLPKDRFSAERLKGVDSTLKIQPAELGDSAVYLCASSQGPGLREQYFGPGTRLTVT.

CDR3: CASSESTRGSGTDTQYF. CDR3 in DNA: TGCGCCAGCAGTGAGTCGACTCGAGGGAGTGGCACAGATACGCAGTATTTT. The V call is TRBV10-2, the J call TRBJ2-3, with TRBD2 as a possible D gene (5 bases). The V end lost 0 bases, the J end lost 1 base, and 14 bases lay between the germline ends. The V gene's germline CDR1 is WSHSY and CDR2 SAAADI. The CDR3 runs 17 residues.

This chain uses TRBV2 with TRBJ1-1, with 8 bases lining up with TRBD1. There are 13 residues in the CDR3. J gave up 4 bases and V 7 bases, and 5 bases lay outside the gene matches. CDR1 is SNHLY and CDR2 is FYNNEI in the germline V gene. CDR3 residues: CASTTGGITEAFF. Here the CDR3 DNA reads TGTGCCAGCACAACAGGGGGGATCACTGAAGCTTTCTTT.

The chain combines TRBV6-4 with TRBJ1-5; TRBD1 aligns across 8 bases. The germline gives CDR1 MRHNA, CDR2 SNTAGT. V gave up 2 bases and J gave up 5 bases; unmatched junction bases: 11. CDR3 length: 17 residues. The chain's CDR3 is CASSDPGRQGLDQPQHF. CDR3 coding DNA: TGTGCCAGCAGTGACCCGGGCAGACAGGGGTTGGATCAGCCCCAGCATTTT.

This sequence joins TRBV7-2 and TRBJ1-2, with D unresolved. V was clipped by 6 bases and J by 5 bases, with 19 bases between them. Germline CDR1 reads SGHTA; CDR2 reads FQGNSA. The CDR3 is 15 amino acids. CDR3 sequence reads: CASSIADPKAYGYTF. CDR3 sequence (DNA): TGTGCCAGCAGTATAGCCGACCCTAAAGCTTATGGCTACACCTTC.

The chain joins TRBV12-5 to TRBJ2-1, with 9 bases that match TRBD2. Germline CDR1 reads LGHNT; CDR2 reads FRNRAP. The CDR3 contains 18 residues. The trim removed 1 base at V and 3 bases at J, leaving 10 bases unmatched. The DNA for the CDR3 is TGTGCTAGTGGTTTGGCCTGGTGGGCGGGAGGGAACTACAATGAGCAGTTCTTC. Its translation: CASGLAWWAGGNYNEQFF.

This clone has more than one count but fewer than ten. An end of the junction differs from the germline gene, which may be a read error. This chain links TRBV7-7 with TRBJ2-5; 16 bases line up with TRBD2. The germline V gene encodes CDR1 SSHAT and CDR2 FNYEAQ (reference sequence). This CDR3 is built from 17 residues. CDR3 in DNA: TGTGCTAGCAGCTGGGGACTAGCGGGAGGGTCCCAAGAGACCCAGTACTTC. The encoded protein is CASSWGLAGGSQETQYF.

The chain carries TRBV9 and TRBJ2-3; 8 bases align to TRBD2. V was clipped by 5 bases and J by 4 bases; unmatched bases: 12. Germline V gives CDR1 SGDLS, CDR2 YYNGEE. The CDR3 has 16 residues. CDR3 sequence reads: CASSSTGTRGADTQYF. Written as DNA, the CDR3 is TGTGCCAGCAGTTCTACCGGGACTAGAGGGGCAGATACGCAGTATTTT.